The next 21 T cell receptor beta chains were all read from a single sample in a study of cytomegalovirus exposure and HLA in healthy donors. PCR was performed using 60 Vbeta and 13 Jbeta primers. Clones were read by immunoSEQ multiplex PCR, and TCRdb kept only the in-frame ones, dropping some. Here the sample spans around 160,000 clones, about 76% being singletons. Sequencing input: PBMCs. These receptors all stem from a woman aged 40 to 50 in good health and CMV-seropositive.

The chain employs TRBV2 and TRBJ1-4; D possibly corresponds to TRBD1 (6 bases). The CDR3 spans 15 residues. V gave up 7 bases and J gave up 3 bases, with 15 bases separating them. Germline CDR1 and CDR2: SNHLY and FYNNEI. The CDR3 DNA sequence: TGTGCCAGCACGGCGGAAGGGGGTTCTAATGAAAAACTGTTTTTT. It is translated as CASTAEGGSNEKLFF.

This rearrangement joins TRBV4-1 to TRBJ2-5; 9 bases line up with TRBD1. J was trimmed by 5 bases and V by 1 base; bases with no gene match: 2. Germline loops: CDR1 MGHRA, CDR2 YSYEKL. This CDR3 comprises 14 residues. CDR3 protein: CASSQAGQGETQYF. The DNA of the CDR3 is TGCGCCAGCAGCCAAGCGGGACAGGGCGAGACCCAGTACTTC.

This clone was seen only once. The V gene is TRBV5-6, the J gene TRBJ1-2, with 11 nucleotides matching TRBD1. The CDR3 is 15 residues long. Germline assignment: CDR1 SGHDT and CDR2 YYEEEE. The trim removed 3 bases at V and 5 bases at J, leaving 6 bases unmatched. CDR3 DNA sequence: TGTGCCAGCAGCTCCGGACAGGGGGCTTGGTATGGCTACACCTTC. Translation gives CASSSGQGAWYGYTF.

The chain couples TRBV2 to TRBJ2-1; no firm D call. Germline V lookup: CDR1 SNHLY, CDR2 FYNNEI. Trimming cost V 7 bases and J 2 bases, with 9 bases left between them. CDR3 size: 13 residues. In DNA form, the CDR3 reads TGTGCCAGCATAGAACTACCCTACAATGAGCAGTTCTTC. Protein product: CASIELPYNEQFF.

The J gene is TRBJ2-7, the V gene TRBV7-2; 13 bases are a match to TRBD2. Trimming took 3 bases from V and 6 from J; bases not matched to a gene: 11. The CDR3 runs 17 residues. Germline V gene lookup returns CDR1 SGHTA and CDR2 FQGNSA. The CDR3 DNA reads TGTGCCAGCAGCTTCTTGAGGACTAGCGGGAGATCACGCGAGCAGTACTTC. As protein: CASSFLRTSGRSREQYF.

This clone was observed a single time. This rearrangement joins TRBV4-1 to TRBJ2-7; weak D call: TRBD2 (6 bases). Per the germline V gene, CDR1 is MGHRA and CDR2 is YSYEKL. The V gene lost 4 bases and the J gene lost 6 bases, with 13 bases spanning the gap. The CDR3 is 13 amino acids. CDR3 residues: CASSLAGGSEQYF. The CDR3 DNA sequence: TGCGCCAGCAGCCTCGCCGGGGGAAGCGAGCAGTACTTC.

This chain connects TRBV6-1 to TRBJ1-1; possibly TRBD1 for D (6 bases). Germline V gene sequence: CDR1 MNHNS, CDR2 SASEGT. Trimming took off 3 bases at V and 6 bases at J, with 17 bases between the two ends. The CDR3 totals 15 residues. CDR3 amino acids: CASSDLQGSNAEAFF. CDR3 DNA sequence: TGTGCCAGCAGTGATTTACAGGGTTCCAACGCTGAAGCTTTCTTT.

The V call is TRBV5-1, the J call TRBJ2-3; 10 nucleotides align to TRBD2. Germline CDR1 and CDR2: SGHRS and YFSETQ. Losses at the gene ends were 7 bases for V and 6 bases for J; bases not matched to a gene: 2. The CDR3 is made up of 12 amino acids. The CDR3: CASGTSADTQYF. The CDR3 DNA sequence: TGCGCCAGCGGGACTAGCGCCGATACGCAGTATTTT.

This sequence joins TRBV10-3 and TRBJ2-7; no clear D. V shed 8 bases and J shed 0 bases, with 8 bases lying between them. Germline loops: CDR1 ENHRY, CDR2 SYGVKD. CDR3 length: 12 residues. CDR3 bases: TGTGCCATCGGTCCCTACTCCTACGAGCAGTACTTC. Its translation: CAIGPYSYEQYF.

This clone was found once. The genes are TRBV11-3 and TRBJ1-1; tentatively, D is TRBD1 (6 bases). The CDR3 has 14 amino acids. With 3 bases removed from V and 4 bases from J, the gap between germline ends came to 12 bases. Germline V CDR1 and CDR2: SGHNT, YENEEA. CDR3 loop: CASSLKGVGTEAFF. The CDR3 DNA sequence: TGTGCCAGCAGCTTGAAGGGGGTAGGCACTGAAGCTTTCTTT.

This clone was observed once. The junction differs from germline at one of its ends, possibly a read error. The identical CDR3 is also encoded by other nucleotide sequences in the sample. This chain connects TRBV14 to TRBJ2-7; D call uncertain. Germline values: CDR1 SGHDN, CDR2 FVKESK. The CDR3 spans 12 residues. The DNA of the CDR3 is TGCGCCAGCAGCCAAGTCCGGTACGAGCAGTACTTC. Translated: CASSQVRYEQYF.

The rearrangement uses TRBV30 and TRBJ1-2; 7 bases fit TRBD1. The V segment lost 1 base and the J segment 7 bases; nucleotides outside the gene matches: 6. The CDR3 is 13 amino acids. Germline loops: CDR1 GTSNPN, CDR2 SVGIG (reference sequence). The CDR3 reads CAWSGTGAGGYTF. The CDR3 region has the DNA TGTGCCTGGAGTGGAACAGGGGCAGGTGGCTACACCTTC.

On this clone: A read error may account for a junction end that differs from germline. This chain links TRBV7-2 with TRBJ2-7; TRBD2 matches at 9 bases. CDR3 length: 13 amino acids. The germline CDR1 and CDR2 sequences are SGHTA and FQGNSA. The CDR3 region is CASSPILLAGQTF. In DNA form, the CDR3 reads TGTGCCAGCAGCCCAATTTTACTAGCGGGTCAGACCTTC.

The chain has TRBV28 and TRBJ2-1; D not resolved. The germline V and J ends were trimmed by 3 bases and 4 bases, with 4 bases remaining between them. CDR1 is MDHEN and CDR2 is SYDVKM in the germline V gene. The CDR3 has 12 residues. The DNA for the CDR3 is TGTGCCAGCAGTTTTCCTTACAATGAGCAGTTCTTC. Its translation is CASSFPYNEQFF. The whole variable domain, filled in from reference TRBV28 and TRBJ2-1, reads DVKVTQSSRYLVKRTGEKVFLECVQDMDHENMFWYRQDPGLGLRLIYFSYDVKMKEKGDIPEGYSVSREKKERFSLILESASTNQTSMYLCASSFPYNEQFFGPGTRLTVL.

The V call is TRBV10-1, the J call TRBJ2-3; 10 bases are a match to TRBD2. Trimming took 5 bases from V and 0 from J; bases not matched to a gene: 2. The CDR3 runs to 15 residues. CDR1 and CDR2 from the germline V gene are WNHNN and SYGVQD (reference sequence). This CDR3 reads CASSLAGASTDTQYF. As DNA, the CDR3 is TGCGCCAGCAGTCTAGCGGGGGCTAGCACAGATACGCAGTATTTT.

This sequence joins TRBV28 and TRBJ2-2, with D maybe TRBD2 (5 bases). This CDR3 comprises 15 residues. Trimming cost V 6 bases and J 2 bases, with 13 bases left between them. Germline V gives CDR1 MDHEN, CDR2 SYDVKM. CDR3 DNA: TGTGCCAGCAGCCCTAGCAACGGAAACACCGGGGAGCTGTTTTTT. It is translated as CASSPSNGNTGELFF.

As regards this clone: A read error may produce the germline difference seen at one junction end. The chain recombines TRBV7-9 with TRBJ1-2; the D is unclear. The CDR3 is 12 residues long. Germline loops: CDR1 SEHNR, CDR2 FQNEAQ (reference sequence). CDR3: CASSLDFNGYTF. In DNA, the CDR3 is TGTGCCAGCAGTTTAGATTTTAATGGCTACACCTTC. The full variable domain, its missing parts supplied by reference TRBV7-9 and TRBJ1-2, is DTGVSQNPRHKITKRGQNVTFRCDPISEHNRLYWYRQTLGQGPEFLTYFQNEAQLEKSRLLSDRFSAERPKGSFSTLEIQRTEQGDSAMYLCASSLDFNGYTFGSGTRLTVV.

The genes are TRBV6-1 and TRBJ1-5; D remains ambiguous. The CDR3 contains 14 residues. V was cut by 10 bases and J by 0 bases, with 13 bases left in between. Germline loops: CDR1 MNHNS, CDR2 SASEGT. The CDR3 is CATPIRVSNQPQHF. CDR3 nucleotides: TGTGCCACCCCGATACGGGTTAGCAATCAGCCCCAGCATTTT.

V and J are TRBV6-4 and TRBJ2-2; D ambiguous. The V end lost 5 bases, the J end lost 2 bases, and 9 bases lay between the germline ends. Germline-derived CDR1 and CDR2 are MRHNA and SNTAGT. The CDR3 runs to 14 residues. CDR3 in DNA: TGTGCCAGCAGTACTTTCCTAAACACCGGGGAGCTGTTTTTT. Amino acid sequence: CASSTFLNTGELFF.

This clone was seen more than once but under ten times. The chain is built from TRBV4-1 and TRBJ2-1, with D perhaps TRBD2 (5 bases). The CDR3 covers 15 residues. In germline, CDR1 is MGHRA, CDR2 YSYEKL. The ends were cut back, 1 base at V and 3 bases at J, with 10 bases in the middle. The CDR3 nucleotides read TGCGCCAGCAGCCAAGTTAATCGGGGCTACAATGAGCAGTTCTTC. Translated, it gives CASSQVNRGYNEQFF.

The chain's CDR3 is CASARWASTDTQYF. CDR3 nucleotides: TGTGCCAGCGCTCGGTGGGCCAGCACAGATACGCAGTATTTT. V and J are TRBV7-2 and TRBJ2-3; D gene uncertain. Germline CDR1 SGHTA, CDR2 FQGNSA. V lost 8 bases, J lost 0 bases, and 12 bases lay in between. The CDR3 length is 14 residues.